The clone carrying this TCR beta chain was picked up many times. Its antigen is unknown. These data belong to a study of neurological immune-mediated disorders. TCRdb recomputed calls from the 5' RACE reads with MiXCR, one row per CDR3 protein. Found here are 35,000 to 40,000 distinct CDR3 sequences, under 9.5% of them singletons; the top ten hold 4.4%. V was shortened by 3 bases and J by 6 bases, with 14 bases between the two germline ends. Germline V lookup: CDR1 KGHDR, CDR2 SFDVKD. The CDR3 loop spans 15 amino acids. General observations from the study: Expanded clones shared no CDR3 amino acid sequences across subjects, suggesting private repertoires in all groups.

Input material: PBMCs. The genes are TRBV24-1 and TRBJ1-5; D might be TRBD1 (5 bases). The TCR was taken from a woman between 40 and 50 years old in good health. The CDR3 bases are TGTGCCACCAGTGATGGGGGGACTGGCGGTCAGCCCCAGCATTTT. It is translated as CATSDGGTGGQPQHF.